The clone carrying this TCR beta chain was detected once. What it recognizes is unknown. The repertoire was sequenced with immunoSEQ multiplex PCR; TCRdb's copy has only in-frame clones and lacks some. This table holds roughly 4,900 clones, 55% found once. Trimming left V 10 bases short and J 1 base short, with 13 bases between. Germline V CDR1 and CDR2: MNHGY, SAAAGT. This CDR3 contains 13 residues. The data belong to a study of CXCR4 blockade with PD-1 therapy in pancreatic cancer. General study points: Convergent selection by common tumor antigens was suggested by nucleotide rearrangement counts.

The rearrangement joins TRBV6-8 to TRBJ1-1; D is unresolved. This receptor was identified in a human donor with pancreatic ductal adenocarcinoma. Sequencing was done on a sample of tumor tissue. Written as DNA, the CDR3 is TGTGCCATCAGCTTCACAGAGAACACTGAAGCTTTCTTT. Amino acids: CAISFTENTEAFF.